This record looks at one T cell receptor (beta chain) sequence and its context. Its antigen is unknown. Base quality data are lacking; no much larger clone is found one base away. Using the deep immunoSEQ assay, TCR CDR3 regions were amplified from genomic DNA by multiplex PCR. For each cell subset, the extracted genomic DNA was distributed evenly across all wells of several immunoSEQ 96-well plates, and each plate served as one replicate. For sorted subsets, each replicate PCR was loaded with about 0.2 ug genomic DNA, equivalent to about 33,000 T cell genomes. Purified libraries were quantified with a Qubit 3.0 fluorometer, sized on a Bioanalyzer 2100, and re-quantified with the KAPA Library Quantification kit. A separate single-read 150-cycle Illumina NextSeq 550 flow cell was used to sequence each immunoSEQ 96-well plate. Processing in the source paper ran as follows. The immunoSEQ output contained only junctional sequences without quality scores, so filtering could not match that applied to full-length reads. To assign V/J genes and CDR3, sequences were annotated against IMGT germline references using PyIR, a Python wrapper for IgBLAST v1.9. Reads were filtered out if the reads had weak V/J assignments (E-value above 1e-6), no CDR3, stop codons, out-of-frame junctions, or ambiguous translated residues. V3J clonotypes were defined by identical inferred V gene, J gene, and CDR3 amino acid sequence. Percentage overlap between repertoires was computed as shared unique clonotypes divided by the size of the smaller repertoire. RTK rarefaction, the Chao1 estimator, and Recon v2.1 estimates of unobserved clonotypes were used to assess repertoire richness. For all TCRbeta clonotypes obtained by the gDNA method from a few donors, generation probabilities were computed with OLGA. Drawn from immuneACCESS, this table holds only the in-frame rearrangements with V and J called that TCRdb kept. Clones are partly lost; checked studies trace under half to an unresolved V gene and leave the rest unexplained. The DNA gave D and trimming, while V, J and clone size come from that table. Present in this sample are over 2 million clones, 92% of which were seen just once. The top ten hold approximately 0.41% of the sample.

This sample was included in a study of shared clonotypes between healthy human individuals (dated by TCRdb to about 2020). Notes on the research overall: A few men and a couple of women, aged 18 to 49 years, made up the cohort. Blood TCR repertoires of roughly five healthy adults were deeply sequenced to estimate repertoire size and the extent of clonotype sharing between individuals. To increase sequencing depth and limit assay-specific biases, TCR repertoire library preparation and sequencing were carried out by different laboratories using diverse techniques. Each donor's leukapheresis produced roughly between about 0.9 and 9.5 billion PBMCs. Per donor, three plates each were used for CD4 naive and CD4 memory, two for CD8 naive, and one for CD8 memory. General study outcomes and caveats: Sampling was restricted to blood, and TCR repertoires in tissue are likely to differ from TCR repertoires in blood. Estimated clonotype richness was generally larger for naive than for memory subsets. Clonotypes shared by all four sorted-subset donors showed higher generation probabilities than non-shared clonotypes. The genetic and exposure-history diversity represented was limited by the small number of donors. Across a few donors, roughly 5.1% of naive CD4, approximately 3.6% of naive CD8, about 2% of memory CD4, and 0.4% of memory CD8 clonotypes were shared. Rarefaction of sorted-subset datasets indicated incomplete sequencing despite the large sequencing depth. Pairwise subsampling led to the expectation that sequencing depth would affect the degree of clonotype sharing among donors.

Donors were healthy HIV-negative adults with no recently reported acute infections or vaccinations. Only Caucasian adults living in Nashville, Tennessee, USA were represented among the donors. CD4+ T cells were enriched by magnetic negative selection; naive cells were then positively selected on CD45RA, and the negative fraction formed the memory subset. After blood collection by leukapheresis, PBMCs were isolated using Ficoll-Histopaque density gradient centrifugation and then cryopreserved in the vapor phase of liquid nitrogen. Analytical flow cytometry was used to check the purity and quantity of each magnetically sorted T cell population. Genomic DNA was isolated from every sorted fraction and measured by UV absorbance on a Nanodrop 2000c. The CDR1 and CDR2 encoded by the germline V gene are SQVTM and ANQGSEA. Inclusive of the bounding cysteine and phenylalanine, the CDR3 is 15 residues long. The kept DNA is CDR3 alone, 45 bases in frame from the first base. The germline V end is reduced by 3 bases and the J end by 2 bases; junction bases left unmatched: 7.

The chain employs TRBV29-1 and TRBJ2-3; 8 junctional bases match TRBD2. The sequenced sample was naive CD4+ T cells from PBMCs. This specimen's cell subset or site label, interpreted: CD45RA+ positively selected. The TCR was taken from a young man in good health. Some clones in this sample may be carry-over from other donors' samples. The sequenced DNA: TGCAGCGTTGAGGGGGGTAGCGGGAACACAGATACGCAGTATTTT. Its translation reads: CSVEGGSGNTDTQYF.